Here is one T cell receptor (beta chain) with its context. The antigen remains undetermined. TCRdb re-called the RT-PCR reads through MiXCR, storing one row per CDR3 protein. The sample shows about 780,000 distinct CDR3 sequences, approximately 18% of them seen only once. These data belong to a study of response to subunit inactivated influenza vaccine. The CDR3 has 12 residues. Unmatched junction bases numbered 3, after V lost 5 bases and J lost 6 bases. Notes on the study in general: Only a handful of new T cells, the authors suggested, are recruited with each seasonal influenza vaccination.

The chain is built from TRBV12-3 or TRBV12-4 and TRBJ1-2; TRBD1 matches 7 bases. The receptor's source is a man aged 45-65 years who received an inactivated influenza vaccine. Material: PBMCs from blood, obtained less than 6 days after vaccination. The CDR3 protein is CASSRTGHGYTF. The CDR3 DNA follows: TGTGCCAGCAGTCGGACAGGCCATGGCTACACCTTC.